Sequencing of this TCR beta chain was carried out in a study of T-cell memory formation after mild COVID-19. Study summary: There were largely donor-specific TCR clusters. Study-wide results and limits: Pre-infection memory already had some responding clones, implying cross-reactive memory joined. Contracting CD4+ clones lay largely in CM and EM, with CD8+ ones residing in EMRA.

This clonotype was counted between two and nine times. Its specificity is unknown. Barcoded TCR alpha and TCR beta cDNA libraries with UMIs came from 5'RACE using constant-segment primers. TCRdb reanalysed the 5' RACE reads using MiXCR and keeps one entry per CDR3 protein. The table shows 300,000 or so distinct CDR3 sequences, with roughly 16% occurring only once. Between the trimmed V and J ends, which lost 6 bases and 2 bases, there was a span of 5 bases. CDR3 length: 11 residues. In germline, CDR1 is SGDLS, CDR2 YYNGEE. The receptor was derived from a man aged 18 to 29 who had mild COVID-19 (a few samples of this study predate the infection). Cell type and time point are not known. The sequencing sample was made of PBMCs or a T cell subset sorted from them (not recorded which). V usage is TRBV9 and J usage is TRBJ1-2; D gene uncertain. The CDR3 DNA is TGTGCCAGCAAGAACAACTATGGCTACACCTTC. Protein product: CASKNNYGYTF.